This TCR beta chain derives from a study of glioma-infiltrating T cells. The CDR3 sequence is 13 residues long. Germline V gene lookup returns CDR1 MNHEY and CDR2 SVGEGT. V lost 6 bases, J lost 4 bases, and 12 bases lay in between. About this clonotype: The conserved phenylalanine or tryptophan normally closing the CDR3 is absent here, so this likely arose from a read error.

The iRepertoire nested amplicon-rescue multiplex PCR amplified TCR alpha and beta CDR3s from RNA. From the multiplex PCR reads, TCRdb called clonotypes with MiXCR, one entry per CDR3 protein. The sample lists over 100,000 distinct CDR3 sequences, less than 30% occurring once. The sequenced material came from glioma tissue, nonneoplastic brain tissue, or PBMCs (not recorded which). The chain combines TRBV6-2 or TRBV6-3 with TRBJ1-1; D ambiguous. The sequence derives from a human donor with low-grade glioma or glioblastoma, undergoing nonglioma brain surgery, or in good health (not recorded which). The CDR3 coding sequence is TGTGCCAGCAGCCTGGGCAGGAGCACTGAAGCTTTCCTT. The encoded protein is CASSLGRSTEAFL.